This T cell receptor beta chain came from a study of shared clonotypes between healthy human individuals. Study-wide points: Of the naive CD4 clonotypes, approximately 5% were shared across several donors. What naive subsets generally showed was a larger estimated richness than memory subsets showed.

Naive CD8 populations comprised CD45RO-negative cells positively selected for CCR7, excluding terminally differentiated effector memory CD45RA+ cells. The data were produced by immunoSEQ multiplex PCR, yet TCRdb's version contains in-frame clones alone and is incomplete. There are about 2.1 million clones in the sample; around 95% occur only once, and under 2% lies in the top ten. Trimming at V came to 1 base and at J to 1 base, leaving 7 bases not matched to a gene. Per the germline V gene, CDR1 is MGHRA and CDR2 is YSYEKL. This CDR3 is 18 amino acids long. About this clone: Its antigen remains unidentified.

The sample taken for sequencing was naive CD8+ T cells from PBMCs. The source is a man aged 18-30 years in good health. Some clones in this sample may be carry-over from other donors' samples. The chain has TRBV4-1 and TRBJ2-2, with 9 nucleotides matching TRBD2. The CDR3 loop reads CASSQASLAGRNTGELFF. The CDR3 region has the DNA TGCGCCAGCAGCCAAGCTAGCCTAGCGGGAAGGAACACCGGGGAGCTGTTTTTT.